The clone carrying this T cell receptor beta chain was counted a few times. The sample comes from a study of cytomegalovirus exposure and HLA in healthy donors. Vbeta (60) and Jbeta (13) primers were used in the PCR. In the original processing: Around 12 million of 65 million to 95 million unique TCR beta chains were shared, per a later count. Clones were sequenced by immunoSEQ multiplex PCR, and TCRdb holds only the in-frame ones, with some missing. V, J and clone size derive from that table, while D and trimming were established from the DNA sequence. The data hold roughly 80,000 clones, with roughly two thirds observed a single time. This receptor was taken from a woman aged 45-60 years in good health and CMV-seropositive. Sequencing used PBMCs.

CDR3 sequence reads: CASREKGFPQHF. In DNA, the CDR3 is TGTGCCAGCAGGGAAAAGGGGTTCCCCCAGCATTTT. This sequence joins TRBV6-6 and TRBJ1-5, with D possibly being TRBD1 (5 bases). The CDR3 runs 12 residues. CDR1 MNHNY and CDR2 SVGAGI come from the germline V gene (reference sequence). V was trimmed by 6 bases and J by 10 bases, leaving 13 bases between them.